This is a list of T cell receptor beta chains from one sample in a study of beta chain features in type 1 diabetes. The method was immunoSEQ multiplex PCR; TCRdb's version includes in-frame clones alone and lacks a portion of them. The top ten hold 0.035% to 0.045% of the sample, which has hundreds of thousands of clones, roughly an eighth seen once. The material sequenced was naive CD4+ T cells from blood. The receptors shown here come from a man aged 18 to 30 with type 1 diabetes. Each CDR3 is given with its conserved first and last residue. D genes are given only for firm matches. Where a row states a size, it is once, few, many or the class of an expanded clone; other rows omit it.

D gene: -
J gene: TRBJ2-7
clone size: -
V gene: TRBV7-9
CDR3 protein: CASSLGVREQYF
CDR3 DNA: TGTGCCAGCAGCTTAGGAGTTCGCGAGCAGTACTTC

D gene: TRBD1
J gene: TRBJ2-1
clone size: few
V gene: TRBV18
CDR3 protein: CASSPPPGTGKFF
CDR3 DNA: TGTGCCAGCTCACCTCCTCCTGGGACAGGGAAGTTCTTC

D gene: -
J gene: TRBJ1-2
clone size: -
V gene: TRBV30
CDR3 protein: CAWSVGRNYGYTF
CDR3 DNA: TGTGCCTGGAGTGTAGGCAGGAACTATGGCTACACCTTC

D gene: -
J gene: TRBJ1-6
clone size: few
V gene: TRBV7-2
CDR3 protein: CASSSSISSYNSPLHF
CDR3 DNA: TGTGCCAGCAGCTCATCCATAAGCTCCTATAATTCACCCCTCCACTTT

D gene: -
J gene: TRBJ2-7
clone size: -
V gene: TRBV5-6
CDR3 protein: CASSPTVSPDSRGDF
CDR3 DNA: TGTGCCAGCAGCCCCACGGTTTCTCCGGACAGCCGAGGGGACTTC

D gene: -
J gene: TRBJ2-6
clone size: few
V gene: TRBV10-3
CDR3 protein: CASNRDPASSGANVLTF
CDR3 DNA: TGTGCCAGCAACCGAGACCCGGCTTCCTCTGGGGCCAACGTCCTGACTTTC

D gene: -
J gene: TRBJ1-2
clone size: few
V gene: TRBV7-9
CDR3 protein: CASSDRDGEPYGYTF
CDR3 DNA: TGTGCCAGCAGCGACCGGGACGGCGAACCCTATGGCTACACCTTC

D gene: -
J gene: TRBJ2-3
clone size: few
V gene: TRBV13
CDR3 protein: CASRSGLHTDTQYF
CDR3 DNA: TGTGCCAGCAGATCGGGACTCCACACAGATACGCAGTATTTT

D gene: -
J gene: TRBJ2-7
clone size: few
V gene: TRBV30
CDR3 protein: CAWSVGHSYEQYF
CDR3 DNA: TGTGCCTGGAGTGTCGGACATTCCTACGAGCAGTACTTC

D gene: -
J gene: TRBJ2-5
clone size: few
V gene: TRBV7-8
CDR3 protein: CASSLGGDQETQYF
CDR3 DNA: TGTGCCAGCAGCTTAGGAGGGGACCAAGAGACCCAGTACTTC

D gene: -
J gene: TRBJ2-3
clone size: -
V gene: TRBV25-1
CDR3 protein: CASSESSTDTQYF
CDR3 DNA: TGTGCCAGCAGTGAATCTAGCACAGATACGCAGTATTTT

D gene: -
J gene: TRBJ2-7
clone size: -
V gene: TRBV6-6
CDR3 protein: CASSSIGSGSYEQYF
CDR3 DNA: TGTGCCAGCAGTTCAATTGGGTCTGGGTCCTACGAGCAGTACTTC

D gene: -
J gene: TRBJ2-2
clone size: -
V gene: TRBV10-3
CDR3 protein: CAIQGQTNTGELFF
CDR3 DNA: TGTGCCATCCAAGGACAGACTAACACCGGGGAGCTGTTTTTT

D gene: -
J gene: TRBJ1-2
clone size: -
V gene: TRBV18
CDR3 protein: CASSPRDGDSRGYTF
CDR3 DNA: TGTGCCAGCTCACCACGGGACGGGGATAGTCGGGGCTACACCTTC

D gene: TRBD1
J gene: TRBJ1-1
clone size: few
V gene: TRBV7-9
CDR3 protein: CASSFRDRNTEAFF
CDR3 DNA: TGTGCCAGCAGCTTCCGGGACAGGAACACTGAAGCTTTCTTT

D gene: TRBD1
J gene: TRBJ2-2
clone size: -
V gene: TRBV14
CDR3 protein: CASSRLDRDTGELFF
CDR3 DNA: TGTGCCAGCAGCCGATTGGACAGGGACACCGGGGAGCTGTTTTTT